Shown below are 17 T cell receptor beta chains from a single sample sequenced in a study of OX40 agonist ivuxolimab in advanced cancers. Using immunoSEQ multiplex PCR, the repertoire was profiled, and TCRdb retains in-frame clones only, with some absent. Among about 33,000 clones, approximately 89% were seen once, and the ten largest hold approximately 0.94%. The input for sequencing was CD4+ or CD8+ T cells sorted from blood, taken in a trial of the OX40 agonist ivuxolimab. Receptors were obtained from an adult with an advanced solid tumor such as melanoma, head and neck, liver or kidney cancer.

The CDR3 reads CASSKARSAAYEQYF. The CDR3, as DNA: TGTGCCAGCAGCAAGGCAAGGAGCGCCGCCTACGAGCAGTACTTC. This chain uses TRBV7-2 with TRBJ2-7, with D hard to call. Germline CDR1 is SGHTA and CDR2 is FQGNSA. V gave up 5 bases and J gave up 2 bases, with 16 bases separating them. There are 15 residues in the CDR3.

This sequence joins TRBV11-2 and TRBJ2-1; D is perhaps TRBD2 (7 bases). Looked up from germline, CDR1 is SGHAT and CDR2 is FQNNGV. The CDR3 sequence is 15 residues long. Trimming removed 4 bases from V and 11 bases from J, with 21 bases in between. CDR3 bases: TGTGCCAGCAGCTCCCCCGGGGGGAGGGGGGTTAAGCAGTTCTTC. It specifies CASSSPGGRGVKQFF. Drawing the rest from reference TRBV11-2 and TRBJ2-1, the complete variable domain is EAGVAQSPRYKIIEKRQSVAFWCNPISGHATLYWYQQILGQGPKLLIQFQNNGVVDDSQLPKDRFSAERLKGVDSTLKIQPAKLEDSAVYLCASSSPGGRGVKQFFGPGTRLTVL.

The V call is TRBV5-1, the J call TRBJ2-1; the D gene is possibly TRBD1 (7 bases). Between the trimmed V and J ends, which lost 0 bases and 3 bases, there was a span of 19 bases. From germline, CDR1 is SGHRS and CDR2 YFSETQ. There are 18 residues in the CDR3. The DNA of the CDR3 is TGCGCCAGCAGCTTGGCCAGGGGGGTCTCCGAGGGCTACAATGAGCAGTTCTTC. Translation: CASSLARGVSEGYNEQFF.

CDR3 loop: CASSLGPSLSTDTQYF. CDR3 DNA sequence: TGTGCCAGCAGCTTAGGACCGTCTCTTTCCACAGATACGCAGTATTTT. V gene TRBV11-3 combines with J gene TRBJ2-3; D call uncertain. This CDR3 comprises 16 residues. The germline gives CDR1 SGHNT, CDR2 YENEEA. V shed 1 base and J shed 2 bases, with 13 bases lying between them.

The chain combines TRBV9 with TRBJ2-4; D gene uncertain. This CDR3 is built from 15 residues. Germline values: CDR1 SGDLS, CDR2 YYNGEE. V lost 4 bases to trimming and J lost 0 bases, with 11 bases between them. The CDR3 nucleotides are TGTGCCAGCAGCCGGCCCGCACTAGCCAAAAACATTCAGTACTTC. It is translated as CASSRPALAKNIQYF.

This clone occurred once. The gene calls are TRBV30 and TRBJ1-3, with D uncertain. The CDR3 loop spans 14 amino acids. The germline V and J ends were trimmed by 1 base and 0 bases, with 7 bases remaining between them. The germline V gene encodes CDR1 GTSNPN and CDR2 SVGIG (reference sequence). CDR3 residues: CAWSASSSGNTIYF. The CDR3 DNA reads as TGTGCCTGGAGTGCGAGCAGCTCTGGAAACACCATATATTTT.

The CDR3 coding sequence is TGTGCCAGCAGCTTTAGTGGGGATGGGGATACGCAGTATTTT. Its protein is CASSFSGDGDTQYF. The gene calls are TRBV5-6 and TRBJ2-3; D gene uncertain. The germline V gene has CDR1 SGHDT and CDR2 YYEEEE. Deletions cut 2 bases from V and 6 bases from J, with 13 bases between. The CDR3 has 14 amino acids.

V is TRBV5-1 and J is TRBJ2-7; D might be TRBD1 (5 bases). The CDR3 sequence is 13 residues long. The germline V gene encodes CDR1 SGHRS and CDR2 YFSETQ. Trimming left V 7 bases short and J 6 bases short, with 17 bases between. CDR3 nucleotides: TGCGCCAGCGGGCCCCAGGGTTTAGGCGAGCAGTACTTC. Protein sequence: CASGPQGLGEQYF.

The J gene is TRBJ2-3, the V gene TRBV25-1; TRBD2 matches at 10 bases. The CDR3 totals 14 residues. The V segment lost 6 bases and the J segment 7 bases; nucleotides outside the gene matches: 7. Germline loops: CDR1 MGHDK, CDR2 SYGVNS. The chain's CDR3 is CASRGAGGKNTQYF. CDR3 sequence (DNA): TGTGCCAGCAGAGGAGCGGGGGGGAAAAATACGCAGTATTTT.

The chain employs TRBV7-2 and TRBJ2-1, with 10 bases identical to TRBD1. CDR3 length: 16 amino acids. The V and J ends lost 3 bases and 2 bases, in that order; junction bases with no gene match: 4. The V gene's germline CDR1 is SGHTA and CDR2 FQGNSA. The CDR3 sequence: CASSFRQGATYNEQFF. The CDR3 DNA sequence: TGTGCCAGCAGCTTTAGACAGGGGGCGACCTACAATGAGCAGTTCTTC.

This clone occurred a few times. This sequence joins TRBV10-2 and TRBJ2-5; the D is unclear. Deletions cut 3 bases from V and 5 bases from J, with 4 bases between. This CDR3 spans 11 amino acids. CDR1 is WSHSY and CDR2 is SAAADI in the germline V gene. As DNA, the CDR3 is TGCGCCAGCAGTGAAATGGAGACCCAGTACTTC. It yields the protein CASSEMETQYF.

This chain joins TRBV28 and TRBJ2-3; D gene uncertain. The CDR3 contains 12 residues. The germline V gene encodes CDR1 MDHEN and CDR2 SYDVKM. V lost 6 bases and J 5 bases, leaving 9 bases between the germline ends. The CDR3: CASSFGVDTQYF. The CDR3 coding sequence is TGTGCCAGCAGCTTTGGGGTAGATACGCAGTATTTT.

This sequence joins TRBV28 and TRBJ2-7; D call uncertain. CDR3 length: 14 amino acids. V dropped 1 base and J dropped 0 bases, with 7 bases sitting between them. Germline V lookup: CDR1 MDHEN, CDR2 SYDVKM. CDR3 sequence: CASSLLQLSYEQYF. In DNA, the CDR3 is TGTGCCAGCAGTTTATTACAGCTCTCCTACGAGCAGTACTTC.

CDR3 region: CASSIRTSAQELFF. The DNA for the CDR3 is TGTGCCAGTAGTATAAGGACTAGCGCCCAGGAGCTGTTTTTT. The V call is TRBV19, the J call TRBJ2-2; the match to TRBD2 covers 9 bases. V dropped 2 bases and J dropped 10; count of bases not matched to a gene: 5. CDR3 length: 14 residues. Germline values: CDR1 LNHDA, CDR2 SQIVND (reference sequence).

The chain joins TRBV7-2 to TRBJ2-1, with 14 bases identical to TRBD2. V trimming: 6 bases; J trimming: 6 bases; junction bases outside the gene matches: 1. CDR1 is SGHTA, CDR2 FQGNSA, per germline. The CDR3 is 14 residues long. DNA of the CDR3: TGTGCCAGCAGGACTAGCGGGGGGGCCAATGAGCAGTTCTTC. It yields the protein CASRTSGGANEQFF.

The rearrangement joins TRBV7-9 to TRBJ2-2; no definite D call. Trimming removed 4 bases from V and 6 bases from J, with 6 bases in between. This CDR3 has 12 residues. Germline values: CDR1 SEHNR, CDR2 FQNEAQ (reference sequence). CDR3 nucleotides: TGTGCCAGCAGCTCTCCGTCCGGGGAGCTGTTTTTT. The encoded protein is CASSSPSGELFF.

The J gene is TRBJ2-2, the V gene TRBV4-1; D uncertain. The V gene lost 5 bases and the J gene lost 3 bases, with 13 bases spanning the gap. The CDR3 totals 15 residues. Germline CDR1 and CDR2: MGHRA and YSYEKL. The CDR3 protein is CASSNEGSDTGELFF. CDR3 in DNA: TGCGCCAGCAGCAATGAAGGCTCCGACACCGGGGAGCTGTTTTTT.